The following is a T cell receptor beta chain sequence with its context. Its antigen remains unknown. This sample stems from a study of cytomegalovirus exposure and HLA in healthy donors. Primers: 60 Vbeta forward and 13 Jbeta reverse. Only in-frame clones appear in the TCRdb table, and some are missing; sequencing was by immunoSEQ multiplex PCR. The sample records about 120,000 clones, approximately 15% being singletons. Study-level findings and limits: Around 160 TCR beta chains were listed as cytomegalovirus-associated. In a later analysis, at a false discovery rate of 0.05, about 15,000 TCR beta sequences were associated with HLA alleles. In a later analysis, DRB1 alleles had the most associated TCRs; HLA-C alleles the fewest. The study assumed roughly uniform donor sequencing depth for presence/absence analyses.

The sequence derives from a woman aged 18-35 years in good health and CMV-seronegative. Material: PBMCs.

CDR3: CASAFVGGAETQYF. CDR3 in DNA: TGTGCCAGTGCCTTTGTCGGGGGAGCAGAGACCCAGTACTTC. V and J are TRBV19 and TRBJ2-5; tentative D call: TRBD2 (6 bases). V lost 8 bases and J 4 bases, leaving 17 bases between the germline ends. Germline assignment: CDR1 LNHDA and CDR2 SQIVND (reference sequence). The CDR3 loop spans 14 amino acids.